The sequence of this T cell receptor beta chain was determined in a study of blood T cell repertoires in COVID-19. Across the study: Specimens from acute and convalescent COVID-19 originated in the United States, Italy and Spain. Nucleic acid was either cDNA or gDNA, and it came from T cells, B-cell-depleted T cells, or PBMCs.

This clone was seen a handful of times. Germline loops: CDR1 SNHLY, CDR2 FYNNEI. This CDR3 has 15 amino acids. The V end lost 6 bases, the J end lost 2 bases, and 11 bases lay between the germline ends. In the original workflow: Amplification of reference gene primers provided the estimated nucleated cell counts. Profiled with immunoSEQ multiplex PCR; TCRdb holds only in-frame clones, not every one. V and J calls and clone size follow that table, whereas D and trimming were derived from the DNA. The repertoire holds about 150,000 clones, with 80% to 90% as singletons. This rearrangement joins TRBV2 to TRBJ1-6; no clear D. This receptor was obtained from a man between 65 and 85 years old with acute or convalescent COVID-19. What was sequenced was peripheral blood. CDR3 in DNA: TGTGCCAGCAGCGAATCCGGGACCTATAATTCACCCCTCCACTTT. Residues: CASSESGTYNSPLHF.